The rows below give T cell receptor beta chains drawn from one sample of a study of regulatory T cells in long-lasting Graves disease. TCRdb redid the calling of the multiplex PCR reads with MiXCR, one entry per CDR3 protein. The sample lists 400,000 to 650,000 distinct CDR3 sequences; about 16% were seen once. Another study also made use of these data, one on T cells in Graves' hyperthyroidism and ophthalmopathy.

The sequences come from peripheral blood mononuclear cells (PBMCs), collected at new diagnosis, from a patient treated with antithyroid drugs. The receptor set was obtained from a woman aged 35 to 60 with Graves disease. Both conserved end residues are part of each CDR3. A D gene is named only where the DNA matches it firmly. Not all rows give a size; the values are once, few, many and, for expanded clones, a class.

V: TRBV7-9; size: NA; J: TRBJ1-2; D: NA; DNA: TGTGCCAGCAGCCAAGGGGGGTTCGGTGGCTACACCTTC; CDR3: CASSQGGFGGYTF
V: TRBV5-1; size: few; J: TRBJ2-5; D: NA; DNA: TGCGCCAGCAGCTTGGTGGAGCAAGAGACCCAGTACTTC; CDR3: CASSLVEQETQYF
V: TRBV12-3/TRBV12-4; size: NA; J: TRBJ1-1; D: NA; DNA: TGTGCCAGCATGGGTGTCGGGACTGAGCGACCTAACACTGAAGCTTTCTTT; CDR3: CASMGVGTERPNTEAFF
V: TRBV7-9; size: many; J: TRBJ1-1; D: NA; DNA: TGTGCCAGCCGGTCGACAGGGAACACTGAAGCTTTCTTT; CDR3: CASRSTGNTEAFF
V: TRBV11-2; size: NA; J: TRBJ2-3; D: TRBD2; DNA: TGTGCCAGCAGCCTAAACAGACTAGCGGGGGGAGATACGCAGTATTTT; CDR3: CASSLNRLAGGDTQYF
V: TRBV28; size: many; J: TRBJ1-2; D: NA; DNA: TGTGCCAGCAGTTTCTCGGGGGCGGTGGACTATGGCTACACCTTC; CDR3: CASSFSGAVDYGYTF
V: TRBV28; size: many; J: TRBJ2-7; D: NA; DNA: TGTGCCAGCTGGGGACTAGGACAGGGTTCCTACGAGCAGTACTTC; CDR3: CASWGLGQGSYEQYF
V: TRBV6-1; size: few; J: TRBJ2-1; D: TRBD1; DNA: TGTGCCAGCAGTGGGATGACAGGGGCGAATGAGCAGTTCTTC; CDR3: CASSGMTGANEQFF
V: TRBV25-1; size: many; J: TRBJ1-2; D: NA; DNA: TGTGCCAGCAGTCCAGGGATTGTCAACTATGGCTACACCTTC; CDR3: CASSPGIVNYGYTF
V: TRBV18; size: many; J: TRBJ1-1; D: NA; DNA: TGTGCCAGCTCACCCCTAGATAACACTGAAGCTTTCTTT; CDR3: CASSPLDNTEAFF
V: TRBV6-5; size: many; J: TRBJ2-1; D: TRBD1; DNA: TGTGCCAGCAGTTACGGGACAGGGCCCAACAATGAGCAGTTCTTC; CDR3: CASSYGTGPNNEQFF
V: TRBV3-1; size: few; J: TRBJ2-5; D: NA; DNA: TGTGCCAGCAGCCCTCTGCAGTACCAAGAGACCCAGTACTTC; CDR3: CASSPLQYQETQYF
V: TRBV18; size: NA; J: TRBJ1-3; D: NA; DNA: TGTGCCAGCTCACCACGACAGGTGGGCCCTGGAAACACCATATATTTT; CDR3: CASSPRQVGPGNTIYF
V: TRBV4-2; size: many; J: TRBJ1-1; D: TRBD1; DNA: TGTGCCAGCAGCCGCCTGGACACAGGGGACACTGAAGCTTTCTTT; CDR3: CASSRLDTGDTEAFF
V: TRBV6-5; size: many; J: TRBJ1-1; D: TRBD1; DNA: TGTGCCAGCAGTTACGGGACAGGAAGCACTGAAGCTTTCTTT; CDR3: CASSYGTGSTEAFF
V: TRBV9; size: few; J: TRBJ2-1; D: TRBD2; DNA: TGTGCCAGCGGTTTAAAAGCGGGGGGGTTTGAGAGCTCCTACAATGAGCAGTTCTTC; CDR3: CASGLKAGGFESSYNEQFF
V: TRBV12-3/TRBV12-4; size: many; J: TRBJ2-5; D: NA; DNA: TGTGCCAGCAGCCCGATCCAAGAGACCCAGTACTTC; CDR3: CASSPIQETQYF
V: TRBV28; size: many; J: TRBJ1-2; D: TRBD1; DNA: TGTGCCAGCAGCCAGGGGGCCCCTAACTATGGCTACACCTTC; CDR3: CASSQGAPNYGYTF
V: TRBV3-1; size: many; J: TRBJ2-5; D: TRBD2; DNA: TGTGCCAGCAGCCAAGCCTGGACTAGCGGGGGTGAGACCCAGTACTTC; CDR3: CASSQAWTSGGETQYF
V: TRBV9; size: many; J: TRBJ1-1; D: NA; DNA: TGTGCCAGCAGCAAAGGGGGAGGCACTGAAGCTTTCTTT; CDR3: CASSKGGGTEAFF
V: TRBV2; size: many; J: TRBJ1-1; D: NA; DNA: TGTGCCAGCAGTGCCGCCGCGGACACTGAAGCTTTCTTT; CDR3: CASSAAADTEAFF
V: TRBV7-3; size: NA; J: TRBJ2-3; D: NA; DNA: TGTGCCAGCAGCCCCGCTCCCACAGATACGCAGTATTTT; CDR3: CASSPAPTDTQYF
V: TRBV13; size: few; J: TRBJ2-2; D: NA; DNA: TGTGCCAGCAACACCAGGGGAAACACCGGGGAGCTGTTTTTT; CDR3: CASNTRGNTGELFF
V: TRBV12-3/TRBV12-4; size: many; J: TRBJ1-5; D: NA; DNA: TGTGCCAGCAGCAGTGGACGGACTAGCAATCAGCCCCAGCATTTT; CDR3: CASSSGRTSNQPQHF
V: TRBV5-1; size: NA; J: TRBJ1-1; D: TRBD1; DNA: TGCGCCAGCAGCTCCCGGACAGGGGTCACTGAAGCTTTCTTT; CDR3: CASSSRTGVTEAFF
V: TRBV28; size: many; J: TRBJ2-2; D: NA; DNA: TGTGCCAGCAGTTTATGGTCCGGGGAGCTGTTTTTT; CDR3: CASSLWSGELFF
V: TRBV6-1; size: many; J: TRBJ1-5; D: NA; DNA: TGTGCCGGGCGGACAGAAAACAATCAGCCCCAGCATTTT; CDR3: CAGRTENNQPQHF
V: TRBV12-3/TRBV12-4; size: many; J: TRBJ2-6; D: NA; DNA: TGTGCCAGCAGTTTAGGCGGGGCCTTCTCTGGGGCCAACGTCCTGACTTTC; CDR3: CASSLGGAFSGANVLTF
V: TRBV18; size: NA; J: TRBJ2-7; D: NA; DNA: TGTGCCAGCTCACCTCCCCCGGGGGCCGTCGAGCAGTACTTC; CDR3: CASSPPPGAVEQYF
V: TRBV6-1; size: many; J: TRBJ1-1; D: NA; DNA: TGTGCCGGGGGAGGGTGGACTGAAGCTTTCTTT; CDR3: CAGGGWTEAFF
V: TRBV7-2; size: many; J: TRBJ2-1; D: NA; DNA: TGTGCCAGCAGACTGGGCGGGGGCGCTTACAATGAGCAGTTCTTC; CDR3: CASRLGGGAYNEQFF
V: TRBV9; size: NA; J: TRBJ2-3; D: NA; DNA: TGTGCCAGCAGCGCCGTGAGGGGGTTCCCCACAGATACGCAGTATTTT; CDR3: CASSAVRGFPTDTQYF
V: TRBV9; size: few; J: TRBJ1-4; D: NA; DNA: TGTGCCAGCGGAGGAACAGGGACAACTAATGAAAAACTGTTTTTT; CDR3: CASGGTGTTNEKLFF
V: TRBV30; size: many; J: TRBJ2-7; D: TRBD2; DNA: TGTGCCTGGAGTCGCGGGGGGAGCTCCTACGAGCAGTACTTC; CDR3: CAWSRGGSSYEQYF
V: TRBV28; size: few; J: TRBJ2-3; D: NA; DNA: TGTGCCAGCAGCCTCGCCTCTAGTGCTACGCAGTATTTT; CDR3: CASSLASSATQYF
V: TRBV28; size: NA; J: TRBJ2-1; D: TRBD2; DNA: TGTGCCAGCACGGGTAACCTAGCGGGGAGAGGTGAGGAGTTCTTC; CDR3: CASTGNLAGRGEEFF
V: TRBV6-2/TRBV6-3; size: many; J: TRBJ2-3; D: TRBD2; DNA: TGTGCCAGCAGTGGGAGCGGGGGAAGCACAGATACGCAGTATTTT; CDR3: CASSGSGGSTDTQYF